The entry below describes one T cell receptor (beta chain). Its antigen is as yet unknown. Germline CDR1 SNHLY, CDR2 FYNNEI. This CDR3 region has 12 residues. Between the trimmed V and J ends, which lost 7 bases and 1 base, there was a span of 7 bases. TCRdb redid the calling of the 5' RACE reads with MiXCR, one entry per CDR3 protein. Of around 480,000 distinct CDR3 sequences in the sample, 15% to 20% are singletons; the top ten hold over 0.9%. The sample originates from a study of CD8 T cells in ankylosing spondylitis. Whole-study results and caveats: It was reported that disease-linked clones were significantly enriched in matched ankylosing spondylitis synovial fluid. Clones linked to disease, bearing a CD8+ phenotype, were relatively rare in peripheral blood. In ankylosing spondylitis blood, a motif of roughly eight highly homologous TCR beta variants appeared characteristic.

The chain links TRBV2 to TRBJ1-1; D is uncertain. Sequences were obtained from blood, either unsorted or a sorted T cell fraction (not recorded which). The sequence came from a male donor with ankylosing spondylitis. CDR3 sequence: CASKGRNTEAFF. The CDR3 DNA reads TGTGCCAGCAAGGGCAGGAACACTGAAGCTTTCTTT.